These 15 T cell receptor beta chains originate from one sample sequenced in a study of blood T cells in healthy people across ages. It was with a sample-barcoded 5' primer and a J-beta primer mix that a second PCR of about 7 to 12 cycles was run. TCRdb analysed the 5' RACE reads with MiXCR anew, one entry per CDR3 protein. The table lists about 800,000 distinct CDR3 sequences, approximately 25% of them singletons. These data were also reused for a study on T cells of mothers and their children.

The sample taken for sequencing was blood. The receptor source for this set is a boy younger than 18 in good health.

This sequence joins TRBV7-3 and TRBJ2-3, with a possible D match to TRBD2 (6 bases). The CDR3 totals 16 residues. Trimming shortened V by 7 bases and J by 2 bases, and 19 bases separated the two germline ends. Germline loops: CDR1 SGHTA, CDR2 FQGTGA. CDR3 protein: CASIKRTGLNTDTQYF. The DNA for the CDR3 is TGTGCCAGCATCAAACGAACGGGACTTAACACAGATACGCAGTATTTT.

The chain has TRBV7-2 and TRBJ1-3, with 7 bases lining up with TRBD1. Germline V gene sequence: CDR1 SGHTA, CDR2 FQGNSA. The CDR3 spans 15 residues. Trimming at V came to 2 bases and at J to 1 base, leaving 2 bases not matched to a gene. The CDR3 nucleotides are TGTGCCAGCAGCTTATTGACAGGGTCTGGAAACACCATATATTTT. Translated, it gives CASSLLTGSGNTIYF.

V and J are TRBV28 and TRBJ2-7; tentatively, D is TRBD1 or TRBD2 (5 bases each). The CDR3 runs 15 residues. Trimming pared 3 bases from V and 2 bases from J, leaving 14 bases between. Germline assignment: CDR1 MDHEN and CDR2 SYDVKM. The CDR3 DNA follows: TGTGCCAGCAGTTTGGACTTGTGGGGGACCTACGAGCAGTACTTC. Translation gives CASSLDLWGTYEQYF.

In its sample, this clonotype was seen a few times. The rearrangement uses TRBV7-2 and TRBJ2-1; a weak D match, TRBD1 (7 bases). CDR1 is SGHTA and CDR2 is FQGNSA in the germline V gene. V lost 5 bases to trimming and J lost 5 bases, with 16 bases between them. The CDR3 spans 15 residues. The CDR3 is CASSPQGTDDNEQFF. The CDR3 DNA is TGTGCCAGCAGCCCACAGGGGACTGACGACAATGAGCAGTTCTTC.

This clonotype was seen a handful of times. This chain uses TRBV6-5 with TRBJ2-7; no firm D call. This CDR3 contains 14 residues. Germline CDR1 is MNHEY and CDR2 is SVGAGI. The V gene lost 4 bases and the J gene lost 0 bases, with 10 bases spanning the gap. In DNA, the CDR3 is TGTGCCAGCAGTTCCACGGTCCACTCCTACGAGCAGTACTTC. As protein: CASSSTVHSYEQYF.

The chain carries TRBV5-6 and TRBJ2-2; 9 bases line up with TRBD1. This CDR3 contains 15 residues. The trim removed 4 bases at V and 7 bases at J, leaving 8 bases unmatched. Per germline, CDR1 SGHDT and CDR2 YYEEEE. The CDR3 DNA is TGTGCCAGCAGCCAAAGGACAGGGGTGGTCGGGGAGCTGTTTTTT. Translation gives CASSQRTGVVGELFF.

The chain joins TRBV28 to TRBJ2-6; D is perhaps TRBD1 (6 bases). Trimming pared 3 bases from V and 0 bases from J, leaving 12 bases between. CDR3 length: 17 residues. Germline V lookup: CDR1 MDHEN, CDR2 SYDVKM. CDR3 in DNA: TGTGCCAGCAGTTTCGGGGACACCTTCTCTGGGGCCAACGTCCTGACTTTC. Its translation: CASSFGDTFSGANVLTF.

The rearrangement links TRBV29-1 to TRBJ2-7; TRBD1 matches 11 bases. The germline CDR1 and CDR2 sequences are SQVTM and ANQGSEA. V lost 2 bases, J lost 3 bases, and 3 bases stayed unmatched. The CDR3 consists of 14 residues. The CDR3 region has the DNA TGCAGCGTTGAATCTGGGACAGGGGGCTACGAGCAGTACTTC. This sequence encodes CSVESGTGGYEQYF.

This clonotype was seen more than once but under ten times. This sequence joins TRBV27 and TRBJ1-2, with 8 positions matching TRBD1. J lost 8 bases, V lost 5 bases, and 16 bases had no gene match. CDR3 length equals 16 residues. Germline loops: CDR1 MNHEY, CDR2 SMNVEV (reference sequence). The CDR3 protein is CASSLQGALTTRGYTF. The CDR3 DNA is TGTGCCAGCAGTCTTCAGGGGGCTCTCACTACTAGGGGCTACACCTTC.

There are many counts of this clonotype. The chain recombines TRBV28 with TRBJ1-2; no firm D call. Trimming stripped 6 bases from V and 4 bases from J, with 6 bases between. The CDR3 loop spans 11 amino acids. Germline-derived CDR1 and CDR2 are MDHEN and SYDVKM. The CDR3 region is CASSLSYGYTF. CDR3 sequence (DNA): TGTGCCAGCAGCTTGTCCTATGGCTACACCTTC.

This clonotype was found a few times. V gene TRBV2 combines with J gene TRBJ2-3; possibly TRBD1 or TRBD2 for D (5 bases each). Deletions cut 4 bases from V and 0 bases from J, with 11 bases between. Germline values: CDR1 SNHLY, CDR2 FYNNEI. The CDR3 consists of 15 residues. The CDR3 region is CASSVYRRSTDTQYF. CDR3 DNA sequence: TGTGCCAGCAGTGTATACAGGAGGAGCACAGATACGCAGTATTTT.

This clonotype was observed a handful of times. The chain links TRBV6-6 to TRBJ2-3, with D perhaps matching TRBD1 (5 bases). The CDR3 spans 14 residues. Germline CDR1 and CDR2: MNHNY and SVGAGI (reference sequence). The germline V and J ends were trimmed by 7 bases and 0 bases, with 11 bases remaining between them. CDR3 region: CASIDSASTDTQYF. The CDR3 bases are TGTGCCAGCATCGACAGCGCTAGCACAGATACGCAGTATTTT.

In the case of this clonotype: The germline gene is not matched at one end of the junction; a read error may be the cause. For the CDR3, the DNA is TGTACCAGCAGTTACTCGAAGTTCTCCTACGAGCAGTACTTC. Encoded protein: CTSSYSKFSYEQYF. The chain has TRBV6-5 and TRBJ2-1; D not certain. TRBJ2-7 matches the DNA end more closely, so the J call is doubtful. CDR3 length: 14 residues. Germline loops: CDR1 MNHEY, CDR2 SVGAGI.

This clonotype has more than one count but fewer than ten. CDR3 DNA: TGCAGCGTTGAATCATCCGGGGATGGCTACACCTTC. Its protein product is CSVESSGDGYTF. The genes are TRBV29-1 and TRBJ1-2; unclear D gene. V was shortened by 2 bases and J by 6 bases, with 10 bases between the two germline ends. There are 12 residues in the CDR3. CDR1 SQVTM and CDR2 ANQGSEA come from the germline V gene. The whole variable domain, filled in from reference TRBV29-1 and TRBJ1-2, reads SAVISQKPSRDICQRGTSLTIQCQVDSQVTMMFWYRQQPGQSLTLIATANQGSEATYESGFVIDKFPISRPNLTFSTLTVSNMSPEDSSIYLCSVESSGDGYTFGSGTRLTVV.

V usage is TRBV20-1 and J usage is TRBJ2-5; D may be TRBD1 (6 bases). Deletions cut 7 bases from V and 0 bases from J, with 12 bases between. CDR3 length: 13 residues. Looked up from germline, CDR1 is DFQATT and CDR2 is SNEGSKA (reference sequence). The CDR3 bases are TGCAGTGGCAAGGACAGCCACCAAGAGACCCAGTACTTC. The encoded protein is CSGKDSHQETQYF.